This T cell receptor beta chain stems from a study of T cells after yellow fever vaccination. TCRdb reprocessed the 5' RACE reads with MiXCR, giving one entry per CDR3 protein. In the table there are approximately 300,000 distinct CDR3 sequences, about 10% of which are singletons. CDR3 length: 14 residues. V lost 6 bases, J lost 3 bases, and 3 bases stayed unmatched. Germline assignment: CDR1 SQVTM and CDR2 ANQGSEA. The sequencing used CD4+ T cells sorted from PBMCs, collected 45 days after the yellow fever booster vaccination. This chain links TRBV29-1 with TRBJ2-2; 11 bases are shared with TRBD1. This TCR was recovered from a man younger than 35 who received the YFV17D yellow fever vaccine. Written as DNA, the CDR3 is TGCAGCGTCGGACAGGGGGCGCACACCGGGGAGCTGTTTTTT. This gives the protein CSVGQGAHTGELFF.